The 21 T cell receptor beta chains below come from one sample, sequenced in a study of blood T cell repertoires in COVID-19. Produced via immunoSEQ multiplex PCR; TCRdb's table is partial and in-frame only. In the table there are about 160,000 clones, about four fifths of which are singletons. Sequencing input: peripheral blood. These receptors were obtained from a man aged 55 to 70 with active or convalescent COVID-19.

This chain links TRBV7-9 with TRBJ2-1, with 13 bases identical to TRBD2. V lost 7 bases to trimming and J lost 7 bases; unmatched junction nucleotides: 19. Germline V CDR1 and CDR2: SEHNR, FQNEAQ (reference sequence). The CDR3 length is 19 residues. The CDR3 spells CASILTLLTSGGALNEQFF. The CDR3 nucleotides read TGTGCCAGCATCCTTACTCTCCTTACTAGCGGGGGGGCACTTAATGAGCAGTTCTTC.

The chain couples TRBV3-1 (or the pseudogene TRBV3-2) to TRBJ2-7, with TRBD2 as a possible D gene (6 bases). Trimming stripped 4 bases from V and 6 bases from J, with 13 bases between. CDR3 length: 13 amino acids. CDR1 is LGHDT, CDR2 YNNKEL, per germline (reference sequence). The CDR3 nucleotides read TGTGCCAGCAGCCGCCGGGGGATCCTCGAGCAGTACTTC. This sequence encodes CASSRRGILEQYF.

This clone was counted a few times. The chain uses TRBV5-1 and TRBJ1-1, with D unresolved. V lost 4 bases to trimming and J lost 2 bases, with 9 bases between them. This CDR3 is 13 amino acids long. Germline V lookup: CDR1 SGHRS, CDR2 YFSETQ. The DNA for the CDR3 is TGCGCCAGCAGCCCCAGTGTTAACACTGAAGCTTTCTTT. Translated: CASSPSVNTEAFF.

The V and J genes are TRBV9 and TRBJ1-1; 9 positions agree with TRBD1. The CDR3 contains 16 residues. V was pared by 3 bases and J by 2 bases, with 8 bases of the junction left unmatched. Germline CDR1 is SGDLS and CDR2 is YYNGEE. CDR3 residues: CASSEQGAIGNTEAFF. DNA for the CDR3: TGTGCCAGCAGCGAACAGGGGGCGATCGGAAACACTGAAGCTTTCTTT. Supplemented by reference TRBV9 and TRBJ1-1, the full variable domain reads DSGVTQTPKHLITATGQRVTLRCSPRSGDLSVYWYQQSLDQGLQFLIQYYNGEERAKGNILERFSAQQFPDLHSELNLSSLELGDSALYFCASSEQGAIGNTEAFFGQGTRLTVV.

V usage is TRBV3-1 (or the pseudogene TRBV3-2) and J usage is TRBJ1-6; D call uncertain. Germline values: CDR1 LGHDT, CDR2 YNNKEL (reference sequence). Trimming stripped 1 base from V and 7 bases from J, with 5 bases between. This CDR3 is 13 amino acids long. The CDR3: CASSQGQNSPLHF. The CDR3 bases are TGTGCCAGCAGCCAAGGTCAGAATTCACCCCTCCACTTT.

This clone was seen more than once but under ten times. The chain is built from TRBV27 and TRBJ2-3; 11 nucleotides line up with TRBD2. CDR1 is MNHEY and CDR2 is SMNVEV in the germline V gene (reference sequence). This CDR3 is 16 amino acids long. Losses at the gene ends were 3 bases for V and 3 bases for J; bases not matched to a gene: 5. The CDR3 sequence is CASSFLAGGYTDTQYF. The CDR3 bases are TGTGCCAGCAGTTTTCTAGCGGGAGGATATACAGATACGCAGTATTTT.

This chain links TRBV20-1 with TRBJ2-5; 7 nucleotides line up with TRBD1. CDR3 length: 17 amino acids. With V trimmed by 3 bases and J by 2 bases, 15 bases remained unmatched. In germline, CDR1 is DFQATT, CDR2 SNEGSKA (reference sequence). CDR3 DNA sequence: TGCAGTGCTAGTCCCTCGGGGTCAGGGGGAGAGCAAGAGACCCAGTACTTC. It codes for CSASPSGSGGEQETQYF.

The genes are TRBV18 and TRBJ2-5, with 11 bases aligning to TRBD2. The CDR3 runs 13 residues. CDR1 is KGHSH, CDR2 LQKENI, per germline. V shed 6 bases, J shed 5 bases, and the junction held 2 bases outside the gene matches. The CDR3 here is CASSRTSGETQYF. The CDR3, as DNA: TGTGCCAGCTCTAGGACTAGCGGGGAGACCCAGTACTTC.

The chain links TRBV7-3 to TRBJ2-3; 7 nucleotides align to TRBD2. This CDR3 contains 15 residues. Trimming took 6 bases from V and 0 from J; bases not matched to a gene: 6. CDR1 SGHTA and CDR2 FQGTGA come from the germline V gene. CDR3 in DNA: TGTGCCAGCAGTCCCCTAGCGGCTAGCACAGATACGCAGTATTTT. This sequence encodes CASSPLAASTDTQYF. The variable domain in full, with the rest retrieved from reference TRBV7-3 and TRBJ2-3, is GAGVSQTPSNKVTEKGKYVELRCDPISGHTALYWYRQSLGQGPEFLIYFQGTGAADDSGLPNDRFFAVRPEGSVSTLKIQRTERGDSAVYLCASSPLAASTDTQYFGPGTRLTVL.

This sequence joins TRBV7-9 and TRBJ1-2, with D perhaps matching TRBD1 (5 bases). V lost 1 base and J lost 5, with 17 bases in between. This CDR3 has 16 residues. The germline gives CDR1 SEHNR, CDR2 FQNEAQ (reference sequence). The CDR3 DNA reads TGTGCCAGCAGCTTAGAAGTTCGGGGGATCGAGTATGGCTACACCTTC. It is translated as CASSLEVRGIEYGYTF.

The J gene is TRBJ1-5, the V gene TRBV2; TRBD1 matches 8 bases. In germline, CDR1 is SNHLY, CDR2 FYNNEI. This CDR3 is built from 17 residues. Unmatched junction bases numbered 17, after V lost 6 bases and J lost 7 bases. The CDR3 DNA is TGTGCCAGCAGCTGGGACAGGCTACAGGGTCGAGACCAGCCCCAGCATTTT. Its protein product is CASSWDRLQGRDQPQHF.

This chain joins TRBV28 and TRBJ2-7; 9 bases align to TRBD1. This CDR3 spans 14 amino acids. The J segment lost 3 bases and the V segment lost 5 bases, leaving 5 bases of the junction unmatched. Germline V gives CDR1 MDHEN, CDR2 SYDVKM. The CDR3 region is CASSPGQGGYEQYF. CDR3 in DNA: TGTGCCAGCAGTCCGGGACAGGGTGGCTACGAGCAGTACTTC. The whole variable domain, remainder taken from reference TRBV28 and TRBJ2-7, is DVKVTQSSRYLVKRTGEKVFLECVQDMDHENMFWYRQDPGLGLRLIYFSYDVKMKEKGDIPEGYSVSREKKERFSLILESASTNQTSMYLCASSPGQGGYEQYFGPGTRLTVT.

V gene TRBV28 combines with J gene TRBJ2-5, with 9 bases that match TRBD1. CDR1 MDHEN and CDR2 SYDVKM come from the germline V gene. The CDR3 consists of 15 residues. V was pared by 7 bases and J by 5 bases, with 11 bases of the junction left unmatched. The CDR3 coding sequence is TGTGCCAGCACTTCACCGACAGGGGGAAGGGAGACCCAGTACTTC. Translation gives CASTSPTGGRETQYF.

This sequence joins TRBV10-1 and TRBJ2-7; 10 bases fit TRBD2. This CDR3 region has 16 residues. The V and J ends lost 6 bases and 5 bases, in that order; junction bases with no gene match: 13. CDR1 WNHNN and CDR2 SYGVQD come from the germline V gene (reference sequence). The CDR3 bases are TGCGCCAGCAGCCCAGCGGGTCTAGCGGGAGCGGACGAGCAGTACTTC. Translation: CASSPAGLAGADEQYF.

V and J are TRBV7-9 and TRBJ1-2; D may be TRBD1 (6 bases). The CDR3 has 14 residues. Trimming took off 1 base at V and 4 bases at J, with 10 bases between the two ends. Germline CDR1 reads SEHNR; CDR2 reads FQNEAQ (reference sequence). CDR3 in amino acids: CASSLGGLGYGYTF. The CDR3 DNA is TGTGCCAGCAGCTTAGGGGGGCTTGGCTATGGCTACACCTTC.

V is TRBV27 and J is TRBJ2-1; 8 bases align to TRBD1. The CDR3 extends over 17 amino acids. Unmatched junction bases numbered 9, after V lost 5 bases and J lost 0 bases. The V gene's germline CDR1 is MNHEY and CDR2 SMNVEV (reference sequence). CDR3 loop: CASSTLTGEASYNEQFF. CDR3 DNA: TGTGCCAGCAGTACCTTGACAGGGGAGGCCTCCTACAATGAGCAGTTCTTC.

This clone was observed once. CDR3 sequence (DNA): TGTGCCAGCAGCTCGACAGGGGGATCCAATCAGCCCCAGCATTTT. It is translated as CASSSTGGSNQPQHF. The gene calls are TRBV7-6 and TRBJ1-5; TRBD1 aligns across 9 bases. Germline V lookup: CDR1 SGHVS, CDR2 FNYEAQ. Trimming at V came to 4 bases and at J to 3 bases, leaving 4 bases not matched to a gene. This CDR3 comprises 15 residues.

This chain links TRBV18 with TRBJ1-3; 10 bases align to TRBD1. This CDR3 contains 16 residues. V dropped 3 bases and J dropped 3; count of bases not matched to a gene: 5. Per germline, CDR1 KGHSH and CDR2 LQKENI. The CDR3 spells CASSPPGTGDGNTIYF. CDR3 nucleotides: TGTGCCAGCTCACCCCCCGGGACAGGGGATGGAAACACCATATATTTT. The full variable domain, its missing parts supplied by reference TRBV18 and TRBJ1-3, is NAGVMQNPRHLVRRRGQEARLRCSPMKGHSHVYWYRQLPEEGLKFMVYLQKENIIDESGMPKERFSAEFPKEGPSILRIQQVVRGDSAAYFCASSPPGTGDGNTIYFGEGSWLTVV.

The rearrangement links TRBV5-1 to TRBJ1-1, with a possible D match to TRBD1 (5 bases). Germline values: CDR1 SGHRS, CDR2 YFSETQ. The CDR3 has 13 amino acids. Trimming left V 3 bases short and J 1 base short, with 7 bases between. The CDR3 loop reads CASSSTENTEAFF. The DNA for the CDR3 is TGCGCCAGCAGCTCGACAGAGAACACTGAAGCTTTCTTT.

The chain links TRBV3-1 (or the pseudogene TRBV3-2) to TRBJ2-7, with D perhaps matching TRBD2 (6 bases). CDR1 LGHDT and CDR2 YNNKEL come from the germline V gene (reference sequence). The germline V and J ends were trimmed by 4 bases and 3 bases, with 13 bases remaining between them. The CDR3 extends over 14 amino acids. In DNA form, the CDR3 reads TGTGCCAGCAGCCTCCGGGGGAACAGCTACGAGCAGTACTTC. Translated, it gives CASSLRGNSYEQYF.

This rearrangement joins TRBV9 to TRBJ2-3, with 8 bases fitting TRBD2. J was trimmed by 6 bases and V by 3 bases; bases with no gene match: 18. This CDR3 is built from 18 residues. Germline V lookup: CDR1 SGDLS, CDR2 YYNGEE. The CDR3: CASSAAQGGAGARDTQYF. The CDR3 region has the DNA TGTGCCAGCAGCGCAGCCCAGGGAGGAGCGGGGGCCAGGGATACGCAGTATTTT.